This paragraph reports one TCR beta chain. Its antigen has not been determined. The record has no base qualities; no much larger clone is one base away. The data are from a study of OX40 agonist ivuxolimab in advanced cancers. As for the study more broadly: The costimulatory receptor OX40 (CD134) was targeted by ivuxolimab, a fully human IgG2 agonistic monoclonal antibody. The paper describes the monotherapy dose-escalation part (N ≈ 49 patients) of the phase I trial of ivuxolimab. Intravenous ivuxolimab was administered to patients every 2 weeks at six dose levels: 0.01, 0.1, 0.3, 1.5, 3 and 10 mg/kg. A male proportion of 70% to 90% and a mean age of around 60 years, ranging from about 20 to 80, were recorded for the dose-escalation cohort. Patients were allowed to have had prior anti-PD-1, anti-PD-L1 or anti-CTLA-4 therapy, and approximately 43% of the dose-escalation patients had previously received checkpoint inhibitors. The point of sequencing TCRbeta in the periphery was to test whether ivuxolimab changed TCR sequence diversity and drove clonal T-cell expansion. Of the 50 or so patients in dose escalation, about 19 had hepatocellular carcinoma, approximately 15 had melanoma, 9 had renal cell carcinoma and 9 had head and neck cancer. Partial responses occurred in three dose-escalation patients, of whom one had hepatocellular carcinoma and two had cutaneous melanoma.

Overall results and qualifications from the work: Low levels of normalized T-cell clonal expansion were also seen in some patients who did not respond. Antigen specificity was not determined for the clonally expanded peripheral T cells. In partial responders in the 0.1-3.0 mg/kg groups, normalized peripheral clonal expansion was found to be among the lowest, especially among CD8+ T cells. On average, CD8+ T cells showed more expanded clones than CD4+ T cells after ivuxolimab. Clonal expansion of both CD4+ and CD8+ blood T cells was observed from baseline to week 6 at doses 0.1 to 3.0 mg/kg.

The CDR3, cysteine through phenylalanine, is 13 amino acids long. The DNA shown is the 39-base CDR3, in frame from base 1. V is reduced by 0 bases and J by 8 bases, leaving a spacing of 8 bases between them. Taken from the germline V gene, the CDR1 and CDR2 loops are SGHDN and FVKESK. To sequence the TCRbeta CDR3 region, genomic DNA was isolated from the sorted cells. The immunoSEQ Assay was used for sequencing of TCRbeta CDR3 regions. TCRdb stores this immuneACCESS table with in-frame sequences only. Part of the clones is absent; in the studies checked, under half of the shortfall reflects unresolved V genes, and no reason is known for the rest. The sample table shows under 140,000 clones, and approximately 89% are seen once. Of the sample, 0.27% falls within the top ten clones. Patients with autoimmune disease history or receiving systemic immunosuppression were excluded from the trial. Peripheral blood for TCR sequencing was collected from all dose cohorts at baseline, on cycle 4 day 1, and on cycle 7 day 1. Samples came from an open-label, multicenter, first-in-human phase I dose-escalation trial of ivuxolimab. Adults with locally advanced or metastatic melanoma, renal cell carcinoma, hepatocellular carcinoma or head and neck squamous cell carcinoma were enrolled in the trial. Before TCR sequencing, CD4+ T cells and CD8+ T cells were sorted from peripheral blood as separate populations.

The rearranged segments are TRBV14 and TRBJ2-1; the D region possibly corresponds to TRBD2 (5 bases align). Sequencing used CD4+ or CD8+ T cells sorted from blood, obtained in a trial of the OX40 agonist ivuxolimab. This clonotype originated in an adult with an advanced solid tumor such as melanoma, head and neck, liver or kidney cancer. The bases are TGTGCCAGCAGCCAAGAACTGGAGGATGAGCAGTTCTTC. The translation is CASSQELEDEQFF. The CDR3, completed at both ends by the reference TRBV14 and TRBJ2-1 genes, gives the full variable domain EAGVTQFPSHSVIEKGQTVTLRCDPISGHDNLYWYRRVMGKEIKFLLHFVKESKQDESGMPNNRFLAERTGGTYSTLKVQPAELEDSGVYFCASSQELEDEQFFGPGTRLTVL.